Listed below are T cell receptor beta chains from one sample, sequenced in a study of identical twins. TCRdb used MiXCR to reprocess the 5' RACE reads, holding one entry per CDR3 protein. The repertoire has about 480,000 distinct CDR3 sequences, approximately 14% of them found once; the top ten carry around 0.48%. The data also belong to a second study, concerning yellow fever vaccine responses in identical twins.

The sample was CD4+ T cells sorted from blood. The receptors here all came from a woman younger than 30 in good health. CDR3s leave out the opening cysteine and the closing phenylalanine or tryptophan.

J gene: TRBJ2-2
V gene: TRBV10-3
CDR3 protein: AISPDRGPNTGELF

J gene: TRBJ2-1
V gene: TRBV28
CDR3 protein: ASSLVTGTGTSGYNEQF

J gene: TRBJ1-4
V gene: TRBV20-1
CDR3 protein: SAPQNGVDEKLF

J gene: TRBJ2-2
V gene: TRBV15
CDR3 protein: ATSRDRGLVFGGELF

J gene: TRBJ2-1
V gene: TRBV3-1
CDR3 protein: ASSQNTSGGYNEQF

J gene: TRBJ2-7
V gene: TRBV5-1
CDR3 protein: ASSLEASGSYEQY

J gene: TRBJ2-2
V gene: TRBV15
CDR3 protein: ATSQRAGLNTGELF

J gene: TRBJ2-7
V gene: TRBV6-1
CDR3 protein: ASRQGTGPYEQY

J gene: TRBJ1-1
V gene: TRBV5-1
CDR3 protein: ASSLARGVREAF

J gene: TRBJ2-1
V gene: TRBV6-2/TRBV6-3
CDR3 protein: ASGTGGSGLSYNEQF

J gene: TRBJ2-1
V gene: TRBV12-3/TRBV12-4
CDR3 protein: ASIRLAGKTEQF

J gene: TRBJ2-7
V gene: TRBV10-3
CDR3 protein: AISESGYEQY

J gene: TRBJ2-5
V gene: TRBV10-2
CDR3 protein: ASSELGETQY

J gene: TRBJ2-3
V gene: TRBV7-9
CDR3 protein: ASSPGSGSRTDTQY

J gene: TRBJ1-3
V gene: TRBV4-1
CDR3 protein: ASSQGPSGNTIY

J gene: TRBJ1-4
V gene: TRBV7-9
CDR3 protein: ASSQTGGYEKLF

J gene: TRBJ2-7
V gene: TRBV10-1
CDR3 protein: ASSEGSGPYEQY

J gene: TRBJ2-5
V gene: TRBV24-1
CDR3 protein: ATSEPTGKETQY

J gene: TRBJ2-7
V gene: TRBV2
CDR3 protein: ASSVRGIPKTSGRAFSYEQY

J gene: TRBJ2-1
V gene: TRBV6-1
CDR3 protein: ASRQLTSGSTIEQF

J gene: TRBJ1-1
V gene: TRBV5-1
CDR3 protein: ASSSWEGDTEAF

J gene: TRBJ2-5
V gene: TRBV15
CDR3 protein: ATERRGGSYQETQY

J gene: TRBJ2-3
V gene: TRBV28
CDR3 protein: ASRQGSDTQY

J gene: TRBJ2-1
V gene: TRBV28
CDR3 protein: ASSLGGTAFNNEQF

J gene: TRBJ1-2
V gene: TRBV5-1
CDR3 protein: ASSLGQPNYGYT

J gene: TRBJ2-4
V gene: TRBV6-5
CDR3 protein: ASSSSAGGRIAKNIQY

J gene: TRBJ2-1
V gene: TRBV19
CDR3 protein: ASTSRGPGNNEQF

J gene: TRBJ2-2
V gene: TRBV5-1
CDR3 protein: ASSVLGTIFAGELF

J gene: TRBJ2-7
V gene: TRBV28
CDR3 protein: ARKLGQKLADSSYEQY

J gene: TRBJ2-3
V gene: TRBV7-2
CDR3 protein: ASSIRDRGRDTQY

J gene: TRBJ2-1
V gene: TRBV7-2
CDR3 protein: ASRTSSYNEQF

J gene: TRBJ2-1
V gene: TRBV25-1
CDR3 protein: ASSEYPSGRIRDEQF

J gene: TRBJ2-7
V gene: TRBV7-2
CDR3 protein: ASSLIGQGTYEQY

J gene: TRBJ2-3
V gene: TRBV12-3/TRBV12-4
CDR3 protein: ASSLDRTSGGVDTQY

J gene: TRBJ2-2
V gene: TRBV2
CDR3 protein: ASSERSGERGPRELF

J gene: TRBJ2-1
V gene: TRBV5-1
CDR3 protein: ASSLSQAVNEQF

J gene: TRBJ2-7
V gene: TRBV12-3/TRBV12-4
CDR3 protein: ASSLQGVSSYEQY

J gene: TRBJ2-3
V gene: TRBV5-8
CDR3 protein: ASSLGTDSTDTQY